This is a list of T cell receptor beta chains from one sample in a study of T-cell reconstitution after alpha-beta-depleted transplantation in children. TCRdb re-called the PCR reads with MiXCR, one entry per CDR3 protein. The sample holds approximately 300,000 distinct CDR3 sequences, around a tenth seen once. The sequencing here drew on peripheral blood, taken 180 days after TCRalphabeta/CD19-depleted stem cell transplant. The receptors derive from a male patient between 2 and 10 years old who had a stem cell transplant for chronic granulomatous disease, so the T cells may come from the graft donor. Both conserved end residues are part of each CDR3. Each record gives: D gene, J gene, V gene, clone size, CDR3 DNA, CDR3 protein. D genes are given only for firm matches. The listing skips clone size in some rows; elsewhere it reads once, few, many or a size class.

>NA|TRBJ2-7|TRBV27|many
TGTGCCAGCAGGTTCGGGGCCAGCGGCGAGCAGTACTTC
CASRFGASGEQYF
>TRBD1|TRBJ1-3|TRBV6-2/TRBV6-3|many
TGTGCCAGCAGCTCGACAGGGAGTGTCTTCTCTGGAAACACCATATATTTT
CASSSTGSVFSGNTIYF
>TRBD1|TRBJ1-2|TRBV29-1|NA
TGCCGCGGACAGACAGGGGGAGGTGGCTACACCTTC
CRGQTGGGGYTF
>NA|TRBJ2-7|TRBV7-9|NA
TGTGCCAGCAGCTTTGAGTATAACCCCACCCACGAGCAGTACTTC
CASSFEYNPTHEQYF
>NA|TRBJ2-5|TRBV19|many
TGTGCCAGTAGTATAGGAATAGAACAGCCCATGCAGACCCAGTACTTC
CASSIGIEQPMQTQYF
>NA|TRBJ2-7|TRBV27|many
TGTGCCAGCAGTTTCGATAGCGCGGCCTACGAGCAGTACTTC
CASSFDSAAYEQYF
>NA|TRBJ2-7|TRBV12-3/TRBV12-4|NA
TGTGCCACCCACGGGTCTCCGTACGAGCAGTACTTC
CATHGSPYEQYF
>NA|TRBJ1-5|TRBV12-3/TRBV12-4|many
TGTGCCAGCAGCGACACTTTAAGGCGGTATAGCAATCAGCCCCAGCATTTT
CASSDTLRRYSNQPQHF
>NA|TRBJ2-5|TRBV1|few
TGCACCAGCAGCCAAGATCCGAAGGTGACTAGCGGGCCTGGGGCCCAGTACTTC
CTSSQDPKVTSGPGAQYF
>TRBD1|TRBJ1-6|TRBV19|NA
TGTGCCAGTAGTCCAAGGGACAGGGGTGGTTCACCCCTCCACTTT
CASSPRDRGGSPLHF
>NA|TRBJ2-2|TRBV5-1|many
TGCGCCAGCAGCGGAGGAGGGTTGGCGGTTACCGGGGAGCTGTTTTTT
CASSGGGLAVTGELFF
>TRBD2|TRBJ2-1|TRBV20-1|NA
TGCAGTTGGACGGGACTAGCGGACTACAATGAGCAGTTCTTC
CSWTGLADYNEQFF
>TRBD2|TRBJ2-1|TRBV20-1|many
TGCAGTGCTATAATCTGGCGGGGGGACAATGAGCAGTTCTTC
CSAIIWRGDNEQFF
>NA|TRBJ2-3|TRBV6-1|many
TGTGCCAGCAGCATACGACTACTATCCGATACGCAGTATTTT
CASSIRLLSDTQYF
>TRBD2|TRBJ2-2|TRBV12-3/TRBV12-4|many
TGTGCCAGCAGCAGAAGCGGGGGGCACACCGGGGAGCTGTTTTTT
CASSRSGGHTGELFF
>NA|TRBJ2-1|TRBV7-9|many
TGTGCCAGCAGCTTGGGGCTAGGCAATGAGCAGTTCTTC
CASSLGLGNEQFF
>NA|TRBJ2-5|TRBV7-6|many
TGTGCCAGCAGCTTAGGTGCCGGAACCGAAGAGACCCAGTACTTC
CASSLGAGTEETQYF
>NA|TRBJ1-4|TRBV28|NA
TGTGCCAGCGAAAAAGGGGGGCGAAGTGAAAAACTGTTTTTT
CASEKGGRSEKLFF
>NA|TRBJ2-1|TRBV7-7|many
TGTGCCAGCAGCTTAAACAGCGACAGCTACAATGAGCAGTTCTTC
CASSLNSDSYNEQFF
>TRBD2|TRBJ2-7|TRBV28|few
TGTGCCAGCAGTTTTAAGAGCGGGAGGGTCTACGAGCAGTACTTC
CASSFKSGRVYEQYF
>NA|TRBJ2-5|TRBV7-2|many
TGTGCCAGCAGCTCAAGTCTACACGAGAGGGAGACCCAGTACTTC
CASSSSLHERETQYF
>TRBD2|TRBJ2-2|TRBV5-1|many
TGCGCCAGCAGCCTAACAGGACTAGCGGGAATTGGCACCGGGGAGCTGTTTTTT
CASSLTGLAGIGTGELFF
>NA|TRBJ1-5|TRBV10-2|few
TGCGCCAGCAGTGCTTCGGATCTCGGTCAGCCCCAGCATTTT
CASSASDLGQPQHF
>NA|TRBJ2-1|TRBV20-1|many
TGCAGTGCTTCTTTACGGCCGTACAATGAGCAGTTCTTC
CSASLRPYNEQFF
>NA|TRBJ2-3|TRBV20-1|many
TGCAGTGCTAGAGCGGGGAAGGTGGTAGATACGCAGTATTTT
CSARAGKVVDTQYF
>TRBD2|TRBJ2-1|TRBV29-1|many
TGCAGCGTTGAAGATCGGTGGCTAGCGGGGAAGTTCTTC
CSVEDRWLAGKFF
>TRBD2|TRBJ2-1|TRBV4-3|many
TGCGCCAGCAGCCAAACCCTAGCGGGAGGATTCGATGAGCAGTTCTTC
CASSQTLAGGFDEQFF
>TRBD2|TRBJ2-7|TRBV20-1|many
TGCAGTGCTTCCCCGGGACTAAGCTACGAGCAGTACTTC
CSASPGLSYEQYF
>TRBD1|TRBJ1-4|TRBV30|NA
TGTGCCTGGAGTGTCCGCAGGGGGGCAACTAATGAAAAACTGTTTTTT
CAWSVRRGATNEKLFF
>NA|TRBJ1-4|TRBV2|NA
TGTGCCAGCAGGGACGGTGGTCGTGAAAAACTGTTTTTT
CASRDGGREKLFF
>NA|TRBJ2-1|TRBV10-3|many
TGTGCCACCCACCACTCTGTCAGCTCCTACAATGAGCAGTTCTTC
CATHHSVSSYNEQFF
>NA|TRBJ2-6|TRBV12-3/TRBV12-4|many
TGTGCCAGCAGTTCGGACAGCTCTGGGGCCAACGTCCTGACTTTC
CASSSDSSGANVLTF
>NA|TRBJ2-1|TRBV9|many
TGTGCCAGCAGCGCCGACAATGAGCAGTTCTTC
CASSADNEQFF
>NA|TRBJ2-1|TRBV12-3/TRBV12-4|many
TGTGCCAGCAGTTCCCCACCCACAAACTACAATGAGCAGTTCTTC
CASSSPPTNYNEQFF
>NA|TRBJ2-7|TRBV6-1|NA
TGTGCCAGCTCGAGACAACCTTCCTACGAGCAGTACTTC
CASSRQPSYEQYF
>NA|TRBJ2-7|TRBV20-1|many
TGCAGTGCCCAAGGCATGGATAAAATCTACGAGCAGTACTTC
CSAQGMDKIYEQYF
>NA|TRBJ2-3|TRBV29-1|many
TGCAGCGTTGTCAGGGGCGATACGCAGTATTTT
CSVVRGDTQYF
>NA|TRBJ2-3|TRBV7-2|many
TGTGCCAGCAGCTTAGACCTGGGTGGCACAGATACGCAGTATTTT
CASSLDLGGTDTQYF
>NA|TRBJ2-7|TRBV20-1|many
TGCAGTGCGACTAACCCAGGGATCTACGAGCAGTACTTC
CSATNPGIYEQYF
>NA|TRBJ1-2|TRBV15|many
TGTGCCACCAGCAGAGTTGGAACAGCTAGCTATGGCTACACCTTC
CATSRVGTASYGYTF
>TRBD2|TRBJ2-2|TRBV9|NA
TGTGCCAGCAGCGTAGAGACTAGCGGGAACACCGGGGAGCTGTTTTTT
CASSVETSGNTGELFF
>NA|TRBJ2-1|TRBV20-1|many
TGCAGTGCTTGGGAGAGTGGGTACTCCTACAATGAGCAGTTCTTC
CSAWESGYSYNEQFF
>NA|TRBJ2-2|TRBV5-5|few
TGTGCCAGCAGCTTGCAGGGGGGGGGCCTGGTCGGGGAGCTGTTTTTT
CASSLQGGGLVGELFF
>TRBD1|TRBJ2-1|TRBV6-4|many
TGTGCCAGCAGTGGGGGGTCAGGGGGTGTTGGATCCTACAATGAGCAGTTCTTC
CASSGGSGGVGSYNEQFF
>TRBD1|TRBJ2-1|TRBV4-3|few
TGCGCCAGCAGCCAAGGACAGGGGAATAATGAGCAGTTCTTC
CASSQGQGNNEQFF
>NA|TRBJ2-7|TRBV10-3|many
TGTGCCATCAGACAGGATTACGAGCAGTACTTC
CAIRQDYEQYF
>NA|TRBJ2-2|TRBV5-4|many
TGTGCCAGCAGCTTGGGTGGCCCTCCCGGGGAGCTGTTTTTT
CASSLGGPPGELFF
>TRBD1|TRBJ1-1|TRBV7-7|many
TGTGCCAGCAGCTTAGCGCCGGACCCGGACAGGGCAGCTTTCTTT
CASSLAPDPDRAAFF